This T cell receptor beta chain was observed in a study of CD8 T cells in Susac syndrome. The germline V and J ends were trimmed by 7 bases and 0 bases, with 12 bases remaining between them. Germline V gives CDR1 MGHDK, CDR2 SYGVNS. The CDR3 length is 14 residues. Random hexamers primed reverse transcription of about 0.45 to 1 ug RNA. immunoSEQ multiplex PCR amplified TCR beta CDR3 across 54 Vbeta, 13 Jbeta. TCRdb used MiXCR to reprocess the immunoSEQ multiplex PCR reads, holding one entry per CDR3 protein. This sample has approximately 150,000 distinct CDR3 sequences, with approximately 95% found just once.

The receptor's source is a human donor with multiple sclerosis. The sample consisted of CD4+ T cells from PBMCs. This chain joins TRBV25-1 and TRBJ1-1, with D perhaps matching TRBD1 (6 bases). The CDR3 spells CASTQGRMNTEAFF. Written as DNA, the CDR3 is TGTGCCAGCACCCAGGGGAGGATGAACACTGAAGCTTTCTTT. The full variable domain, with the rest looked up from reference TRBV25-1 and TRBJ1-1, is EADIYQTPRYLVIGTGKKITLECSQTMGHDKMYWYQQDPGMELHLIHYSYGVNSTEKGDLSSESTVSRIRTEHFPLTLESARPSHTSQYLCASTQGRMNTEAFFGQGTRLTVV.